These 14 T cell receptor beta chains were all obtained from the same sample, sequenced in a study of response to subunit inactivated influenza vaccine. TCRdb reprocessed the RT-PCR reads via MiXCR and lists one record per CDR3 protein. Of more than 450,000 distinct CDR3 sequences detected, around 10% appear once; the ten largest clones hold 11%. The data also belong to a second study, concerning T cells expressing NK-cell markers. That investigation notes: It was by 5'RACE template switching with UMIs that TCR beta cDNA was made.

Specimen: PBMCs from blood, collected on the day of vaccination. Receptors originate from a man aged 50 or older who received an inactivated influenza vaccine.

V usage is TRBV3-1 and J usage is TRBJ2-1; D is unclear. V was pared by 4 bases and J by 10 bases, with 11 bases between. Germline V gives CDR1 LGHDT, CDR2 YNNKEL (reference sequence). CDR3 length: 12 residues. CDR3 sequence (DNA): TGTGCCAGCAGCCCCACTAATACGGAGCAGTTCTTC. Amino acids: CASSPTNTEQFF.

This clonotype showed up many times. The V call is TRBV2, the J call TRBJ2-2, with D possibly being TRBD2 (6 bases). In germline, CDR1 is SNHLY, CDR2 FYNNEI. The length of the CDR3 is 15 residues. V lost 1 base, J lost 4 bases, and 10 bases lay in between. The CDR3 DNA follows: TGTGCCAGCAGTGAAGGGGACTTAGCCACCGGGGAGCTGTTTTTT. It encodes CASSEGDLATGELFF.

This chain connects TRBV19 to TRBJ1-4, with D possibly being TRBD1 (5 bases). V was clipped by 8 bases and J by 2 bases, with 15 bases between them. The CDR3 sequence is 15 residues long. The V gene's germline CDR1 is LNHDA and CDR2 SQIVND (reference sequence). CDR3 residues: CASSGPGLTNEKLFF. The CDR3 nucleotides are TGTGCCAGTTCCGGTCCAGGGCTGACTAATGAAAAACTGTTTTTT.

The chain is built from TRBV5-1 and TRBJ1-5, with D unclear. The length of the CDR3 is 16 residues. The V gene lost 0 bases and the J gene lost 0 bases, with 10 bases spanning the gap. Germline assignment: CDR1 SGHRS and CDR2 YFSETQ. The CDR3 bases are TGCGCCAGCAGCTTGGGGGCCTACGGTAGCAATCAGCCCCAGCATTTT. Encoded protein: CASSLGAYGSNQPQHF.

This clonotype was found many times. This chain connects TRBV2 to TRBJ2-7; D remains unclear. Trimming took off 7 bases at V and 3 bases at J, with 7 bases between the two ends. The CDR3 has 11 amino acids. Germline V gene sequence: CDR1 SNHLY, CDR2 FYNNEI. This CDR3 is CASTGRYEQYF. CDR3 DNA sequence: TGTGCCAGCACAGGTCGCTACGAGCAGTACTTC.

At least ten counts were recorded for this clonotype. The chain carries TRBV12-3 or TRBV12-4 and TRBJ1-1; a weak D match, TRBD1 (6 bases). The CDR3 has 14 amino acids. Trimming removed 3 bases from V and 0 bases from J, with 8 bases in between. CDR3 DNA sequence: TGTGCCAGCAGTTTGGGGACACTGAACACTGAAGCTTTCTTT. Amino acid sequence: CASSLGTLNTEAFF.

V is TRBV9 and J is TRBJ2-1; the D is unclear. V was cut by 0 bases and J by 7 bases, with 8 bases left in between. Germline-derived CDR1 and CDR2 are SGDLS and YYNGEE. This CDR3 is built from 13 residues. The CDR3 is CASSVGGSNEQFF. DNA of the CDR3: TGTGCCAGCAGCGTAGGGGGATCTAATGAGCAGTTCTTC.

The gene calls are TRBV6-2 or TRBV6-3 and TRBJ1-2; D is unclear. The CDR3 loop spans 12 amino acids. The germline V gene has CDR1 MNHEY and CDR2 SVGEGT. Trimming removed 2 bases from V and 5 bases from J, with 6 bases in between. The CDR3 is CASSYTGYGYTF. In DNA, the CDR3 is TGTGCCAGCAGTTACACGGGGTATGGCTACACCTTC.

This clonotype has just a few counts. This chain uses TRBV7-2 with TRBJ2-1; maybe TRBD2 (5 bases). This CDR3 is 13 amino acids long. CDR1 and CDR2 from the germline V gene are SGHTA and FQGNSA. V lost 0 bases and J 10 bases, leaving 10 bases between the germline ends. The CDR3 DNA reads TGTGCCAGCAGCTTAGCATCTAGCCGGGAGCAGTTCTTC. The encoded protein is CASSLASSREQFF.

This clonotype was seen more than once but under ten times. The V and J genes are TRBV5-6 and TRBJ2-2; D call uncertain. The germline V gene encodes CDR1 SGHDT and CDR2 YYEEEE. The CDR3 extends over 14 amino acids. The germline V and J ends were trimmed by 0 bases and 6 bases, with 9 bases remaining between them. CDR3 sequence (DNA): TGTGCCAGCAGCTTGGAACTCCTGCCCGGGGAGCTGTTTTTT. As protein: CASSLELLPGELFF. Full variable domain (outside the CDR3, taken from reference TRBV5-6 and TRBJ2-2): DAGVTQSPTHLIKTRGQQVTLRCSPKSGHDTVSWYQQALGQGPQFIFQYYEEEERQRGNFPDRFSGHQFPNYSSELNVNALLLGDSALYLCASSLELLPGELFFGEGSRLTVL.

This clonotype occurred many times. J is TRBJ2-7 and V is TRBV18; 7 nucleotides match TRBD1. V gave up 3 bases and J gave up 4 bases; unmatched junction bases: 0. The CDR3 runs to 12 residues. Germline CDR1 and CDR2: KGHSH and LQKENI. The CDR3 loop reads CASSPTGYEQYF. For the CDR3, the DNA is TGTGCCAGCTCACCGACAGGGTACGAGCAGTACTTC.

This clonotype has a handful of counts. The chain employs TRBV20-1 and TRBJ1-6; the match to TRBD1 covers 8 bases. Per germline, CDR1 DFQATT and CDR2 SNEGSKA (reference sequence). The CDR3 loop spans 14 amino acids. The V gene end was trimmed by 3 bases and the J gene end by 8 bases; junction bases not matched to a gene: 6. DNA for the CDR3: TGCAGTGCTAGGGATCTGACAGGGGATTCACCCCTCCACTTT. Protein: CSARDLTGDSPLHF.

This clonotype was observed a few times. DNA for the CDR3: TGTGCCAGCTCCGGCCAGCGGGTACGAGCAGATACGCAGTATTTT. Its protein is CASSGQRVRADTQYF. V and J are TRBV18 and TRBJ2-3; TRBD2 might be the D (6 bases). Germline CDR1 and CDR2: KGHSH and LQKENI. The CDR3 runs 15 residues. V was clipped by 6 bases and J by 4 bases, with 17 bases between them.

The rearrangement joins TRBV20-1 to TRBJ2-3; a weak D match, TRBD2 (5 bases). The V gene lost 6 bases and the J gene lost 2 bases, with 15 bases spanning the gap. CDR3 length: 14 residues. Germline V CDR1 and CDR2: DFQATT, SNEGSKA (reference sequence). The CDR3 DNA sequence: TGCAGTGCCTCCGCGGGTGTTACCACAGATACGCAGTATTTT. Residues: CSASAGVTTDTQYF.